This T cell receptor (beta chain) was recovered during a study of human T cells and chemical hapten exposure. Study at large: Chiefly women, the patients showed alopecia areata, totalis or universalis.

This clonotype has at least ten counts. The target antigen is unknown. V shed 0 bases and J shed 5 bases, with 10 bases lying between them. CDR3 size: 13 residues. Germline loops: CDR1 DFQATT, CDR2 SNEGSKA (reference sequence). Regarding the study as a whole: Significantly greater numbers of large CDR3 similarity clusters came from expanded TCRs than from controls. The number of TCRs above 1 in 1000 frequency did not change after DPC sensitization.

The time point denotes: patch test 1, 2 weeks after DPC sensitization. Regarding treatment: therapeutic diphenylcyclopropenone sensitization with weekly scalp DPC. Using its own MiXCR run on the RACE reads, TCRdb lists one record per CDR3 protein. The sample has fewer than 60,000 distinct CDR3 sequences, around 9.3% seen once. Sequences were derived from whole blood, sampled in connection with sensitization to the hapten diphenylcyclopropenone (DPC). This chain connects TRBV20-1 to TRBJ2-5; D call uncertain. The sequence derives from a woman aged 50 to 60 with alopecia areata. Some clones in this sample may be carry-over from other donors' samples. As DNA, the CDR3 is TGCAGTGCTAGAGATCCAGGATACGAGACCCAGTACTTC. Amino acids: CSARDPGYETQYF.